A single sample is the source of the 17 T cell receptor beta chains below, sequenced in a study of T cells after posttransplantation cyclophosphamide. Assay used: immunoSEQ multiplex PCR; TCRdb lists only in-frame clones, some missing. The table lists roughly 21,000 clones, approximately 98% of them singletons. Sequences were obtained from naive CD8+ T cells sorted from PBMCs. These receptors all stem from a middle-aged man in good health, CMV-negative, and a related stem cell transplant donor.

V is TRBV6-6 and J is TRBJ2-7; maybe TRBD1 (7 bases). The V gene's germline CDR1 is MNHNY and CDR2 SVGAGI (reference sequence). This CDR3 region has 16 residues. Trimming removed 4 bases from V and 2 bases from J, with 18 bases in between. CDR3 residues: CASSSKQGRKAYEQYF. The CDR3 DNA follows: TGTGCCAGCAGTTCTAAACAGGGGAGGAAGGCCTACGAGCAGTACTTC.

The genes are TRBV29-1 and TRBJ2-2, with TRBD2 identical over 7 bases. This CDR3 spans 13 amino acids. The V segment lost 4 bases and the J segment 4 bases; nucleotides outside the gene matches: 3. Germline V gene sequence: CDR1 SQVTM, CDR2 ANQGSEA. The CDR3 reads CSVGGGSTGELFF. CDR3 in DNA: TGCAGCGTTGGGGGGGGGTCCACCGGGGAGCTGTTTTTT.

This sequence joins TRBV7-6 and TRBJ2-3, with D possibly matching TRBD2 (6 bases). The CDR3 has 15 amino acids. V shed 4 bases and J shed 2 bases, with 13 bases lying between them. Per the germline V gene, CDR1 is SGHVS and CDR2 is FNYEAQ. CDR3 DNA: TGTGCCAGCAGCTCGGGAGATTACAACACAGATACGCAGTATTTT. Its translation: CASSSGDYNTDTQYF.

This clone appeared once. V usage is TRBV28 and J usage is TRBJ1-1, with 8 bases identical to TRBD1. This CDR3 has 15 residues. The germline gives CDR1 MDHEN, CDR2 SYDVKM. V trimming: 11 bases; J trimming: 0 bases; junction bases outside the gene matches: 11. The CDR3 bases are TGTGCCGGACTCGGGACAGGCAACTTGAACACTGAAGCTTTCTTT. Its protein is CAGLGTGNLNTEAFF.

V gene TRBV29-1 combines with J gene TRBJ1-1, with TRBD1 as a possible D gene (5 bases). Germline lookup yields CDR1 SQVTM and CDR2 ANQGSEA. The CDR3 is 16 amino acids. V dropped 4 bases and J dropped 6 bases, with 24 bases sitting between them. CDR3 bases: TGCAGCGTTGGGACATCACTTTCAACTGTGGACCCTGAAGCTTTCTTT. The encoded protein is CSVGTSLSTVDPEAFF. Full variable domain (outside the CDR3, taken from reference TRBV29-1 and TRBJ1-1): SAVISQKPSRDICQRGTSLTIQCQVDSQVTMMFWYRQQPGQSLTLIATANQGSEATYESGFVIDKFPISRPNLTFSTLTVSNMSPEDSSIYLCSVGTSLSTVDPEAFFGQGTRLTVV.

The gene calls are TRBV7-9 and TRBJ2-7, with 7 bases identical to TRBD1. This CDR3 has 14 residues. Germline V lookup: CDR1 SEHNR, CDR2 FQNEAQ (reference sequence). Losses at the gene ends were 1 base for V and 3 bases for J; bases not matched to a gene: 3. In DNA form, the CDR3 reads TGTGCCAGCAGCTTAGGGGGACAGCACTACGAGCAGTACTTC. Protein sequence: CASSLGGQHYEQYF.

The CDR3 region has the DNA TGTGCCAGCAGTCCCAGCGGGGGACGAGTTGGGTATTTT. It specifies CASSPSGGRVGYF. The chain couples TRBV28 to TRBJ2-3; 8 bases line up with TRBD2. The junction had 12 bases not matched to a gene; V was cut back by 5 bases and J by 14 bases. Germline V gives CDR1 MDHEN, CDR2 SYDVKM. The CDR3 covers 13 residues.

CDR3 nucleotide sequence: TGCGCCAGCAGCCAAGAGGACGAGGGAGTACTAGCGGGAGGTCGCTACAATGAGCAGTTCTTC. Amino acids: CASSQEDEGVLAGGRYNEQFF. V is TRBV4-1 and J is TRBJ2-1; the match to TRBD2 covers 12 bases. Germline CDR1 MGHRA, CDR2 YSYEKL. The CDR3 length is 21 residues. Unmatched junction bases numbered 15, after V lost 0 bases and J lost 3 bases.

V is TRBV27 and J is TRBJ2-3; 10 bases map to TRBD2. Germline V gene data show CDR1 as MNHEY and CDR2 as SMNVEV (reference sequence). This CDR3 is 16 amino acids long. The V segment lost 5 bases and the J segment 4 bases; nucleotides outside the gene matches: 9. CDR3 in DNA: TGTGCCAGCAGTCCAATAGCGGGGGGAGGCGCAGATACGCAGTATTTT. It translates to CASSPIAGGGADTQYF.

The chain joins TRBV14 to TRBJ2-5; 7 bases align to TRBD1. Per the germline V gene, CDR1 is SGHDN and CDR2 is FVKESK. This CDR3 comprises 15 residues. V shed 2 bases, J shed 1 base, and the junction held 4 bases outside the gene matches. In DNA, the CDR3 is TGTGCCAGCAGCCAAAGGGGGACAGCCCAAGAGACCCAGTACTTC. Residues: CASSQRGTAQETQYF.

The V and J genes are TRBV6-1 and TRBJ1-1; the match to TRBD1 covers 7 bases. The germline gives CDR1 MNHNS, CDR2 SASEGT. V lost 5 bases, J lost 8 bases, and 8 bases stayed unmatched. The CDR3 contains 13 residues. The CDR3 protein is CASSYTGAVEAFF. In nucleotides, the CDR3 is TGTGCCAGCAGTTATACAGGGGCGGTGGAAGCTTTCTTT.

The chain joins TRBV27 to TRBJ2-3, with TRBD2 as a possible D gene (6 bases). CDR3 length: 17 amino acids. Germline CDR1 is MNHEY and CDR2 is SMNVEV (reference sequence). V was clipped by 3 bases and J by 0 bases, with 16 bases between them. CDR3 sequence: CASSFSGTAVSTDTQYF. CDR3 nucleotides: TGTGCCAGCAGTTTCTCCGGGACTGCCGTGAGCACAGATACGCAGTATTTT.

The rearrangement uses TRBV6-5 and TRBJ1-1; 8 bases line up with TRBD1. V lost 5 bases and J lost 5; bases outside the gene matches: 4. The CDR3 spans 13 residues. Germline V gene lookup returns CDR1 MNHEY and CDR2 SVGAGI. The CDR3 nucleotides read TGTGCCAGCAGTACAACAGGGGGGACTGAAGCTTTCTTT. It yields the protein CASSTTGGTEAFF.

The V call is TRBV16, the J call TRBJ2-4; possible D gene TRBD1, 5 bases. Per germline, CDR1 KGHSY and CDR2 FQNENV. The CDR3 covers 16 residues. V lost 0 bases and J 8 bases, leaving 17 bases between the germline ends. CDR3 DNA: TGTGCCAGCAGCCAATCTTTAGGTCCGCCACAGGACATTCAGTACTTC. Translation: CASSQSLGPPQDIQYF.

This clone has just one count. The chain has TRBV9 and TRBJ2-7, with 7 bases fitting TRBD1. Losses at the gene ends were 0 bases for V and 3 bases for J; bases not matched to a gene: 6. The CDR3 length is 15 residues. Germline lookup yields CDR1 SGDLS and CDR2 YYNGEE. The CDR3 protein is CASSVAGTENYEQYF. CDR3 DNA: TGTGCCAGCAGCGTAGCCGGGACAGAAAACTACGAGCAGTACTTC. Using reference TRBV9 and TRBJ2-7 for the parts outside the CDR3, the full variable domain is DSGVTQTPKHLITATGQRVTLRCSPRSGDLSVYWYQQSLDQGLQFLIQYYNGEERAKGNILERFSAQQFPDLHSELNLSSLELGDSALYFCASSVAGTENYEQYFGPGTRLTVT.

The chain is built from TRBV5-5 and TRBJ2-3, with a possible D match to TRBD1 (5 bases). This CDR3 has 16 residues. V dropped 2 bases and J dropped 7 bases, with 20 bases sitting between them. Germline CDR1 and CDR2: SGHKS and YYEKEE (reference sequence). CDR3 bases: TGTGCCAGCAGCTTTCCTGGGGCCGATGCGACCCATACGCAGTATTTT. This sequence encodes CASSFPGADATHTQYF.

The chain couples TRBV2 to TRBJ2-7, with 9 positions matching TRBD2. The trim removed 6 bases at V and 2 bases at J, leaving 8 bases unmatched. Looked up from germline, CDR1 is SNHLY and CDR2 is FYNNEI. The CDR3 is made up of 15 amino acids. CDR3 DNA sequence: TGTGCCAGCAGACCCGGACTAGCGCAAACCTACGAGCAGTACTTC. It is translated as CASRPGLAQTYEQYF.